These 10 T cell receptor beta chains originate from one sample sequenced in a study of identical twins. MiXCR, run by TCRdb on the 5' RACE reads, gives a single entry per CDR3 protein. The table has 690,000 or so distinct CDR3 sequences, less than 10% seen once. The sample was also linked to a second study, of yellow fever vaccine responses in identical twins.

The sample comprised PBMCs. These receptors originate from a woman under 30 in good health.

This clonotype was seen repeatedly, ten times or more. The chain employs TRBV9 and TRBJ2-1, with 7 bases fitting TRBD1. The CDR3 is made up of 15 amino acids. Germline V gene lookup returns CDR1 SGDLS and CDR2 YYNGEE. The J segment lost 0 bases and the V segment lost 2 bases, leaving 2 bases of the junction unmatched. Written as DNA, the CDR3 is TGTGCCAGCAGCGTCCGGGACAGCTCCTACAATGAGCAGTTCTTC. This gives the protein CASSVRDSSYNEQFF.

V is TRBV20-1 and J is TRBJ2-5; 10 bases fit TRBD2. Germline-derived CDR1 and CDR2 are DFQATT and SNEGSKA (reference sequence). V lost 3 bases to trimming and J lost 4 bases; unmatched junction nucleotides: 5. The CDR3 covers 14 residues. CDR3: CSARKREGPETQYF. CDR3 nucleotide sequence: TGCAGTGCTAGGAAGCGGGAGGGCCCAGAGACCCAGTACTTC.

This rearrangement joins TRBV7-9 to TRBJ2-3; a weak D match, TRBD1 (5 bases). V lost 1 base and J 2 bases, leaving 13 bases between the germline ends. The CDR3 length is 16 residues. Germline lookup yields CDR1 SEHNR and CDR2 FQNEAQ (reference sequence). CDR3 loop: CASSLGQQTYTDTQYF. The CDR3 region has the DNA TGTGCCAGCAGCTTAGGACAGCAGACCTACACAGATACGCAGTATTTT.

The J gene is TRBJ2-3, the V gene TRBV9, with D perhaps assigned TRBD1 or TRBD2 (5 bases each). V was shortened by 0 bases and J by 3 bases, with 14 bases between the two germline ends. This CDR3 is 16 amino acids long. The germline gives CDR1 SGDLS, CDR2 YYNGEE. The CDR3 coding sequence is TGTGCCAGCAGCGTAGTCAACACCGAGGGGACAGATACGCAGTATTTT. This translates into CASSVVNTEGTDTQYF.

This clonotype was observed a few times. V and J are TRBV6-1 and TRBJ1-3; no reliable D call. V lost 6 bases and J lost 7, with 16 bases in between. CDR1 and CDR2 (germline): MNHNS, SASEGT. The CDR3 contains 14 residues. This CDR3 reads CASRSPADRNTIYF. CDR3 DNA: TGTGCCAGCAGAAGTCCGGCGGATCGGAACACCATATATTTT.

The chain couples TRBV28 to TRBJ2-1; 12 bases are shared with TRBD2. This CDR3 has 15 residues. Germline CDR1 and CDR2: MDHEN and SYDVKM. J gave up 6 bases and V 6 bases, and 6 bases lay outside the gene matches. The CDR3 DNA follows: TGTGCCAGCAGCCCCTCTAGCGGGGGGGCCAATGAGCAGTTCTTC. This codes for CASSPSSGGANEQFF. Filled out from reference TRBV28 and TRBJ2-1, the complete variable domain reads DVKVTQSSRYLVKRTGEKVFLECVQDMDHENMFWYRQDPGLGLRLIYFSYDVKMKEKGDIPEGYSVSREKKERFSLILESASTNQTSMYLCASSPSSGGANEQFFGPGTRLTVL.

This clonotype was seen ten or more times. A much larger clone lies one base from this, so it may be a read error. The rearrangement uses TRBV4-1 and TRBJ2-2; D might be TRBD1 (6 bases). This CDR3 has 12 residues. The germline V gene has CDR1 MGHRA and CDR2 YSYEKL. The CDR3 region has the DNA TGTGCCAGCAGTCAGGGGACCGGGGAGCTGTTTTTT. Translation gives CASSQGTGELFF.

CDR3 in amino acids: CASSTTGESVGETQYF. The DNA for the CDR3 is TGTGCCAGCAGCACGACAGGGGAGAGTGTCGGGGAGACCCAGTACTTC. V and J are TRBV7-2 and TRBJ2-5, with TRBD1 identical over 8 bases. Germline V gene lookup returns CDR1 SGHTA and CDR2 FQGNSA. V was pared by 5 bases and J by 5 bases, with 13 bases of the junction left unmatched. This CDR3 contains 16 residues.

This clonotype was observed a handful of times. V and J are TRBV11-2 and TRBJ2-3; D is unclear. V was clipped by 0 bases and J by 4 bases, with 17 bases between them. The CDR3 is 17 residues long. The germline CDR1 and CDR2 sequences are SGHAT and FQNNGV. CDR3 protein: CASSLEGRSSSADTQYF. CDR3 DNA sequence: TGTGCCAGCAGCTTAGAGGGCAGATCTTCATCAGCAGATACGCAGTATTTT.

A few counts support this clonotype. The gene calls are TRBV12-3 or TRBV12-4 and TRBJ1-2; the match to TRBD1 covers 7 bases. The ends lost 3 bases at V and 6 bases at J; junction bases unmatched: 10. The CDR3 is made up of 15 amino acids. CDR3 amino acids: CASSFRTGKIDGYTF. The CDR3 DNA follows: TGTGCCAGCAGTTTCAGGACAGGCAAGATCGATGGCTACACCTTC.